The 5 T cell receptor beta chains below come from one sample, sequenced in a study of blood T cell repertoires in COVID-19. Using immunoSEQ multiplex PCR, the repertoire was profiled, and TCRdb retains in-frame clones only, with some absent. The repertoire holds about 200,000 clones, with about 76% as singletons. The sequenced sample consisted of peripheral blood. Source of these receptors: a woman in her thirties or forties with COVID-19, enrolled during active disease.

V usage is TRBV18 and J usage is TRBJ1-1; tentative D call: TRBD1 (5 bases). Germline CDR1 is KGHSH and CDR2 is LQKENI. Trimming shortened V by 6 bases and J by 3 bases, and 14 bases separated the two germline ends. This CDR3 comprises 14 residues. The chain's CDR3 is CASSVGGWDTEAFF. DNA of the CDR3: TGTGCCAGCTCGGTGGGGGGATGGGACACTGAAGCTTTCTTT.

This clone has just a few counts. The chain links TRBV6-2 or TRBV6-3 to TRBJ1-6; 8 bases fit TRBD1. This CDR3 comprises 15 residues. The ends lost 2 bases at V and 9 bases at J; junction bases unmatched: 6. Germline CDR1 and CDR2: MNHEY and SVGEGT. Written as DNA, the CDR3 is TGTGCCAGCAGTTACGGACAGGGCTCCGCTTCACCCCTCCACTTT. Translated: CASSYGQGSASPLHF.

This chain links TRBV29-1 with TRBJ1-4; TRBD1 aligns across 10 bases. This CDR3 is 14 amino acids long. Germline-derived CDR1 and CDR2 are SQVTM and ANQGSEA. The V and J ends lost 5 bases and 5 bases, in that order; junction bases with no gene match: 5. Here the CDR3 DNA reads TGCAGCGTTCGACAGGGGGCCTTAAATGAAAAACTGTTTTTT. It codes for CSVRQGALNEKLFF.

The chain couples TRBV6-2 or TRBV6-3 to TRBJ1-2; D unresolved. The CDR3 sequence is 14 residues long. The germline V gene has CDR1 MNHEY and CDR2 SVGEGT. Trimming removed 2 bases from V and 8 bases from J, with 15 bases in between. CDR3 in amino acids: CASSYDAGYGGYTF. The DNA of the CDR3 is TGTGCCAGCAGTTACGATGCGGGGTATGGAGGCTACACCTTC.

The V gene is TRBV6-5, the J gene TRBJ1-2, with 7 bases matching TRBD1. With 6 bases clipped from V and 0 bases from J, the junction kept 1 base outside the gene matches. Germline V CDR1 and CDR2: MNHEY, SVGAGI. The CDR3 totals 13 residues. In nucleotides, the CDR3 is TGTGCCAGCAGGACAGGGACTAACTATGGCTACACCTTC. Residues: CASRTGTNYGYTF.